The entry below describes one T cell receptor (beta chain). The antigen is not known. All the patients suffered relapse after autologous stem cell transplantation, and brentuximab vedotin exposure differed. These data come from a study of PD-1 blockade in classical Hodgkin lymphoma. Overall study: Intravenous nivolumab at 3 mg/kg was given to patients every 2 weeks.

Sequencing used immunoSEQ multiplex PCR; TCRdb keeps in-frame clones, though not all of them. The table shows 35,000 to 45,000 clones, with approximately 69% occurring only once. General study points: Newly diagnosed patients were said to have less baseline TCR diversity than healthy donors did. CD4+ but not CD8+ TCR diversity rose significantly by C4D1. Those achieving complete response showed baseline diversity like newly diagnosed patients.

V gave up 5 bases and J gave up 4 bases, with 9 bases separating them. The CDR3 spans 13 residues. Per the germline V gene, CDR1 is SGHNT and CDR2 is YENEEA. This TCR was sampled from a human donor with classical Hodgkin lymphoma. The sequencing here drew on peripheral blood mononuclear cells (PBMCs), taken before the second cycle of nivolumab. This rearrangement joins TRBV11-3 to TRBJ1-3; D remains ambiguous. The CDR3 sequence is CASSATPGNTIYF. CDR3 DNA: TGTGCCAGCAGCGCCACGCCCGGAAACACCATATATTTT. The whole variable domain, filled in from reference TRBV11-3 and TRBJ1-3, reads EAGVVQSPRYKIIEKKQPVAFWCNPISGHNTLYWYLQNLGQGPELLIRYENEEAVDDSQLPKDRFSAERLKGVDSTLKIQPAELGDSAVYLCASSATPGNTIYFGEGSWLTVV.